This T cell receptor (beta chain) was profiled in a study of T-cell reconstitution after alpha-beta-depleted transplantation in children. A remark on this clonotype: As yet, its antigen is unknown.

Study-wide points: When one year had passed after transplant, most T-cell counts and diversity came from newly produced T cells. At day 60, the high TCRbeta diversity found in some patients originated from recipient T cells and thymic progenitors that had survived. Reportedly, only several hundred clones from non-depleted graft cells drove alpha-beta T-cell counts at about two months.

The CDR3 extends over 12 amino acids. Trimming left V 3 bases short and J 6 bases short, with 7 bases between. Germline CDR1 reads SGHTA; CDR2 reads FQGNSA. Using unique molecular identifiers, the investigators prepared the TCRbeta library. TCRdb re-derived calls from the PCR reads in MiXCR, one entry per CDR3 protein. This sample has more than 500,000 distinct CDR3 sequences; about 10% occur once, and the top ten carry 13% to 15%. This TCR derives from a female patient aged 2-10 years who had a stem cell transplant for aplastic anemia, so the T cells may come from the graft donor. The chain carries TRBV7-2 and TRBJ2-3; D not certain. The sample in question was PBMCs, mostly from graft donor cells, obtained 180 days after TCRalphabeta/CD19-depleted stem cell transplant. As DNA, the CDR3 is TGTGCCAGCAGCTTCCTTCGGGATACGCAGTATTTT. Translation gives CASSFLRDTQYF.